The clone carrying this T cell receptor (beta chain) was counted once. As yet, its antigen is unknown. This sample was included in a study of cytomegalovirus exposure and HLA in healthy donors. General study points: In a later analysis, common viral pathogens appeared linked to several of the most significant clusters.

PCR employed 60 Vbeta and 13 Jbeta primers. The repertoire was sequenced with immunoSEQ multiplex PCR; TCRdb's copy has only in-frame clones and lacks some. The sample contains 80,000 to 95,000 clones, roughly 70% of which appear only once. Germline V gene lookup returns CDR1 SGDLS and CDR2 YYNGEE. The CDR3 extends over 16 amino acids. Germline trimming cut 0 bases from V and 5 bases from J; bases unmatched to any gene: 8. The clonotype was recovered from a woman in her forties or fifties in good health and CMV-seropositive. The rearrangement links TRBV9 to TRBJ1-1, with 9 bases identical to TRBD1. The sequencing input was PBMCs. CDR3 residues: CASSVGNTGGWTEAFF. In nucleotides, the CDR3 is TGTGCCAGCAGCGTAGGAAACACAGGGGGCTGGACTGAAGCTTTCTTT.